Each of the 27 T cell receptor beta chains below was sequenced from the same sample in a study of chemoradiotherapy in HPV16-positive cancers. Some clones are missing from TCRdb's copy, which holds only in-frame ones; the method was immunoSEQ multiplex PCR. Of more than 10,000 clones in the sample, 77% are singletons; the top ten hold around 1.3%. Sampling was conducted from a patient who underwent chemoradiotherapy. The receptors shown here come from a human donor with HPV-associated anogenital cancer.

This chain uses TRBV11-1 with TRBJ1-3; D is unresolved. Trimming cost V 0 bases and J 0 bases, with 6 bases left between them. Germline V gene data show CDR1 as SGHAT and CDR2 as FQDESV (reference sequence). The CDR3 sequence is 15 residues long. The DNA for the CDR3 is TGTGCCAGCAGCTTAGCCGGATTCTCTGGAAACACCATATATTTT. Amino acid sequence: CASSLAGFSGNTIYF.

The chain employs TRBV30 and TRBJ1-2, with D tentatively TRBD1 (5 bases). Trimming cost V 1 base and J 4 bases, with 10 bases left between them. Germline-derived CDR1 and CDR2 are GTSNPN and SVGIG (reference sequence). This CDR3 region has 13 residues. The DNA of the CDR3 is TGTGCCTGGAGTGGGGGGATTCGCTATGGCTACACCTTC. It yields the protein CAWSGGIRYGYTF.

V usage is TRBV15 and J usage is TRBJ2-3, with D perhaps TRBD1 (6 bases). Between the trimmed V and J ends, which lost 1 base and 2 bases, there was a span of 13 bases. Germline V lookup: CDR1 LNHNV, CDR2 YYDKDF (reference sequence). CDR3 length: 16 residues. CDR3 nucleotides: TGTGCCACCAGCAGAGCCTCTGGGGGCACCACAGATACGCAGTATTTT. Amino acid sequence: CATSRASGGTTDTQYF. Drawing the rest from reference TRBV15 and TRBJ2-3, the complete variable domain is DAMVIQNPRYQVTQFGKPVTLSCSQTLNHNVMYWYQQKSSQAPKLLFHYYDKDFNNEADTPDNFQSRRPNTSFCFLDIRSPGLGDTAMYLCATSRASGGTTDTQYFGPGTRLTVL.

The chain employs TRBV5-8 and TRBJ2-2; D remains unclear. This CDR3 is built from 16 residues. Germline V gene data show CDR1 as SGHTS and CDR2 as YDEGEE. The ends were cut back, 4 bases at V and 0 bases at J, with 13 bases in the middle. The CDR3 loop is CASSLRLTANTGELFF. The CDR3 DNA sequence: TGTGCCAGCAGCCTCCGACTTACCGCGAACACCGGGGAGCTGTTTTTT.

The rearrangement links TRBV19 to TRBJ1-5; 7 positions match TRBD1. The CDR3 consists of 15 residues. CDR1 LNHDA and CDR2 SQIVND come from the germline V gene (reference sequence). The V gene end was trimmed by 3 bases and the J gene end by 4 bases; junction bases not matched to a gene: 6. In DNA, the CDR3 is TGTGCCAGTAGTATGGGACAGATACTGAATCAGCCCCAGCATTTT. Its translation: CASSMGQILNQPQHF.

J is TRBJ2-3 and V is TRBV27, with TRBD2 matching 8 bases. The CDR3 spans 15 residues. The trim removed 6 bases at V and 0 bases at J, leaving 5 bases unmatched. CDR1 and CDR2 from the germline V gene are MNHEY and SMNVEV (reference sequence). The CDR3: CASRSTSGSTDTQYF. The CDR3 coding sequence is TGTGCCAGCAGAAGCACTAGCGGTAGCACAGATACGCAGTATTTT.

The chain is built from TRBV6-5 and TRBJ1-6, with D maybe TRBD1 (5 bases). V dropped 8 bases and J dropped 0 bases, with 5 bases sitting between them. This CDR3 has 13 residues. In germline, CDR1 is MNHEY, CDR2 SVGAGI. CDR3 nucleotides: TGTGCCAGCGGGGGCTCCTATAATTCACCCCTCCACTTT. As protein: CASGGSYNSPLHF.

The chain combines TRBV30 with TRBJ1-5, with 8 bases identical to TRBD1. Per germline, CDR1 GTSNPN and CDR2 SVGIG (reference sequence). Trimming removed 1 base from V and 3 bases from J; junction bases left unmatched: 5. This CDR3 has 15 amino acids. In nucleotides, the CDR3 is TGTGCCTGGAGTGCCCACAGGGGGGACAATCAGCCCCAGCATTTT. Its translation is CAWSAHRGDNQPQHF. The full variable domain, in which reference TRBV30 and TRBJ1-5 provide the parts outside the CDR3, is SQTIHQWPATLVQPVGSPLSLECTVEGTSNPNLYWYRQAAGRGLQLLFYSVGIGQISSEVPQNLSASRPQDRQFILSSKKLLLSDSGFYLCAWSAHRGDNQPQHFGDGTRLSIL.

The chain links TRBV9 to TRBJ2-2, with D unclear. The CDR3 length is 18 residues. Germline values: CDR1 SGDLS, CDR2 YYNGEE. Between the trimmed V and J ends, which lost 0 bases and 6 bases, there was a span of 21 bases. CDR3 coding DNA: TGTGCCAGCAGCGTAGTCCCAGTTGATCCGGTTGGGGCCGGGGAGCTGTTTTTT. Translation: CASSVVPVDPVGAGELFF.

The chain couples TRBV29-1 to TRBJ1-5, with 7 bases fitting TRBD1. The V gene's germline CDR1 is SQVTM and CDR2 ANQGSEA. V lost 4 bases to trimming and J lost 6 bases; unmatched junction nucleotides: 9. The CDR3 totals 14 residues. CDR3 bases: TGCAGCGTTGCTACAGGGGAGAGGAGTCAGCCCCAGCATTTT. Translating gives CSVATGERSQPQHF. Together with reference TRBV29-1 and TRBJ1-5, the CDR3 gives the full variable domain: SAVISQKPSRDICQRGTSLTIQCQVDSQVTMMFWYRQQPGQSLTLIATANQGSEATYESGFVIDKFPISRPNLTFSTLTVSNMSPEDSSIYLCSVATGERSQPQHFGDGTRLSIL.

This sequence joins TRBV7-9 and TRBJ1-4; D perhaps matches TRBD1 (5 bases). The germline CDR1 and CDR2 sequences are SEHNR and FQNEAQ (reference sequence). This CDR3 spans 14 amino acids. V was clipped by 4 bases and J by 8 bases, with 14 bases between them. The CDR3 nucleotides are TGTGCCAGCAGCTCCAGGGATGAGGAAGAAAAACTGTTTTTT. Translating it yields CASSSRDEEEKLFF.

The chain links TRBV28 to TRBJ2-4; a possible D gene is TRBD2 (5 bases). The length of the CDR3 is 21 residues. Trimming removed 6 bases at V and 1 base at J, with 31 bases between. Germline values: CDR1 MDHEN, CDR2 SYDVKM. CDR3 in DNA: TGTGCCAGCAGGTTGAATCCAATAGCCCCATGGAGGTTTAACGCCAAAAACATTCAGTACTTC. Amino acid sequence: CASRLNPIAPWRFNAKNIQYF.

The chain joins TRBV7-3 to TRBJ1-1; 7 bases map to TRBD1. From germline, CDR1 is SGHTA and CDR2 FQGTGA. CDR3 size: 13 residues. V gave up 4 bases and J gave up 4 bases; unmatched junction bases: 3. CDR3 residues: CASSYDRVTEAFF. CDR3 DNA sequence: TGTGCCAGCAGCTACGACAGGGTCACTGAAGCTTTCTTT.

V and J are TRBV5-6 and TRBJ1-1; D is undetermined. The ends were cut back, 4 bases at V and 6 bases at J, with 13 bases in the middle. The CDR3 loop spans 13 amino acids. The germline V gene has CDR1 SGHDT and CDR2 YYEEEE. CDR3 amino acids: CASSRVGTAEAFF. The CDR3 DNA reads TGTGCCAGCAGCCGCGTGGGCACAGCTGAAGCTTTCTTT.

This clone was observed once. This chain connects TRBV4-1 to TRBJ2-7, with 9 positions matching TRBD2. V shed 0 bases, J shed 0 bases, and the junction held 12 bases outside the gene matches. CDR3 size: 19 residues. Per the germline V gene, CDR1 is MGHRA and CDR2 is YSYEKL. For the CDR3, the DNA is TGCGCCAGCAGCCAAGATCACCCCGTAGCGGGGGAGAGCTCCTACGAGCAGTACTTC. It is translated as CASSQDHPVAGESSYEQYF.

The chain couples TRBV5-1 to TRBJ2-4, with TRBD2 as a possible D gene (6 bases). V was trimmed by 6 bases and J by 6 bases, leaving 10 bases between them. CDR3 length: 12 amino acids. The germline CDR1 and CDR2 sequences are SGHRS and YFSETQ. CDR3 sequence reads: CASTGDGNIQYF. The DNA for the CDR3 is TGCGCCAGCACGGGGGACGGAAACATTCAGTACTTC.

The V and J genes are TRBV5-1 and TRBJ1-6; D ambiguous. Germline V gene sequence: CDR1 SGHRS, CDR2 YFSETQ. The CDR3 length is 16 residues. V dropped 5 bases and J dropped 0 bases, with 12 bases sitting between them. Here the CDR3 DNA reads TGCGCCAGCAGGATAGACCAGAGCTCCTATAATTCACCCCTCCACTTT. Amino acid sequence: CASRIDQSSYNSPLHF.

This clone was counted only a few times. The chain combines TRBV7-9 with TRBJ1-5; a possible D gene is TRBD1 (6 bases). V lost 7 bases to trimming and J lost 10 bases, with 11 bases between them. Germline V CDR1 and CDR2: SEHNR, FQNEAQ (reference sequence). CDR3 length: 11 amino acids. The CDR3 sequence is CASTLGGPQHF. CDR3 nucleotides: TGTGCCAGCACGCTCGGGGGCCCCCAGCATTTT.

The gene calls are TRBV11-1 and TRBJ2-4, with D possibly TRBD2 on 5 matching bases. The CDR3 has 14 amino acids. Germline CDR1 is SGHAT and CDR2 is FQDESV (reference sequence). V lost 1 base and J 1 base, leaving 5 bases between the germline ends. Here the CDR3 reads CASSLGGAKNIQYF. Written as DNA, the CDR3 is TGTGCCAGCAGCTTAGGAGGGGCCAAAAACATTCAGTACTTC.

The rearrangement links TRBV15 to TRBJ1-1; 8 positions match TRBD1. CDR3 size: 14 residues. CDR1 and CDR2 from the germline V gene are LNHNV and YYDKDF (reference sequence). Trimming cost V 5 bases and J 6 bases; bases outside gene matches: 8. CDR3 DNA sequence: TGTGCCACCAGCCCCGACAGGGGTATCCCTGAAGCTTTCTTT. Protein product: CATSPDRGIPEAFF. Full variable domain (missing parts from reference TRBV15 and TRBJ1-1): DAMVIQNPRYQVTQFGKPVTLSCSQTLNHNVMYWYQQKSSQAPKLLFHYYDKDFNNEADTPDNFQSRRPNTSFCFLDIRSPGLGDTAMYLCATSPDRGIPEAFFGQGTRLTVV.

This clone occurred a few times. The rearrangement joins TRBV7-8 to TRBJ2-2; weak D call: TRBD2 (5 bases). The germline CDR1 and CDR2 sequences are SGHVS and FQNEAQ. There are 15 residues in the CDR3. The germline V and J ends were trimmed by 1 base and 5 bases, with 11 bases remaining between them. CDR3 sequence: CASSLVAGGTGELFF. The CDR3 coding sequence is TGTGCCAGCAGCTTAGTGGCAGGAGGTACCGGGGAGCTGTTTTTT.

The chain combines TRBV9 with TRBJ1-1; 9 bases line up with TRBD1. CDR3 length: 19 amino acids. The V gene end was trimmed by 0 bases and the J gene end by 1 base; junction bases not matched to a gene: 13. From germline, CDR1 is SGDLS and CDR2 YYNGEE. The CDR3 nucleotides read TGTGCCAGCAGCGTAGGGCGAGCGGGACAGGGAGGGCGGAACACTGAAGCTTTCTTT. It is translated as CASSVGRAGQGGRNTEAFF.

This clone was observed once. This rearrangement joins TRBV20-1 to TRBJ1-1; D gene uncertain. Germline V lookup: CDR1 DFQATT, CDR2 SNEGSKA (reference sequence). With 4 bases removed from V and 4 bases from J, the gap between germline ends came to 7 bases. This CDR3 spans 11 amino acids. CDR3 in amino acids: CSATTSTEAFF. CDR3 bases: TGCAGTGCTACGACGAGCACTGAAGCTTTCTTT.

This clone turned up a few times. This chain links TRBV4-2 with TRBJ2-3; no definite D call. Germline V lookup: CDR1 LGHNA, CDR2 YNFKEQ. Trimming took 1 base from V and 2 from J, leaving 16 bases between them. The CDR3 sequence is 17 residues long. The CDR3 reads CASSQGGGRIDTDTQYF. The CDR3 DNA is TGTGCCAGCAGCCAAGGAGGCGGACGCATCGACACAGATACGCAGTATTTT.

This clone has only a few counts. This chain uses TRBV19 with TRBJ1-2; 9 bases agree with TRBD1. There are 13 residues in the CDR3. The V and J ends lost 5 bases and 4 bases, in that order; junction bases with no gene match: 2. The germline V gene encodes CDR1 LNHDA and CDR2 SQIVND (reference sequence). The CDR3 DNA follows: TGTGCCAGTAGTTCGGGACAGGGCTATGGCTACACCTTC. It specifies CASSSGQGYGYTF.

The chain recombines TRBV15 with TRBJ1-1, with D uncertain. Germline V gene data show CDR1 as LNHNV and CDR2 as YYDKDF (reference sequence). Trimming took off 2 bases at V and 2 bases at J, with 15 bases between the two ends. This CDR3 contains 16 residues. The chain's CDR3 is CATSRPIPGSNTEAFF. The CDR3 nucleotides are TGTGCCACCAGCAGACCAATCCCCGGGAGCAACACTGAAGCTTTCTTT.

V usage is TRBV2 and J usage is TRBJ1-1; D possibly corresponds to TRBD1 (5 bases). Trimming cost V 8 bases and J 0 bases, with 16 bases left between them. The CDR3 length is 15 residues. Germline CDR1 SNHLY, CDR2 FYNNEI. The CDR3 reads CASFEPRDLNTEAFF. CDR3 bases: TGTGCCAGCTTCGAGCCTCGGGACCTGAACACTGAAGCTTTCTTT.